A single sample gave rise to the 19 T cell receptor beta chains below, sequenced in a study of CD8+CD57+ T cells in acquired aplastic anemia. For CDR3 and TCR beta VDJ profiling, genomic DNA was the template used. TCRdb redid the calling of the reads with MiXCR, one entry per CDR3 protein. The sample carries fewer than 200,000 distinct CDR3 sequences, 55% to 70% recorded once. Sequencing was performed on sorted CD4+, CD8+, or CD8+CD57+ T cells (not recorded which) from PBMCs. These TCRs come from a human donor in good health.

This clonotype was seen a single time. Sequence at one end of the junction differs from germline and may be a read error. This chain joins TRBV12-5 and TRBJ1-2, with D unresolved. CDR3 length equals 12 residues. Germline V CDR1 and CDR2: LGHNT, FRNRAP. CDR3 sequence: CASGLEAYGHTF. The CDR3 bases are TGTGCTAGTGGTCTGGAGGCATATGGCCACACCTTC.

This sequence joins TRBV7-9 and TRBJ2-2; D call uncertain. Germline V gene sequence: CDR1 SEHNR, CDR2 FQNEAQ (reference sequence). This CDR3 is 12 amino acids long. The V and J ends lost 4 bases and 6 bases respectively, with 6 bases between them. This chain's CDR3 is CASSSKAGELFF. The CDR3 region has the DNA TGTGCCAGCAGCTCCAAGGCCGGGGAGCTGTTTTTT.

This sequence joins TRBV3-1 and TRBJ2-7; 9 nucleotides line up with TRBD1. The trim removed 3 bases at V and 12 bases at J, leaving 18 bases unmatched. Germline-derived CDR1 and CDR2 are LGHDT and YNNKEL (reference sequence). This CDR3 spans 16 amino acids. For the CDR3, the DNA is TGTGCCAGCAGCCACCGGACAGGGGCCCATGGAGGGGGATGGTACTTC. Its translation is CASSHRTGAHGGGWYF.

This clonotype was picked up many times. The V call is TRBV7-9, the J call TRBJ2-7; 8 nucleotides match TRBD2. Germline assignment: CDR1 SEHNR and CDR2 FQNEAQ (reference sequence). The V segment lost 1 base and the J segment 4 bases; nucleotides outside the gene matches: 9. There are 16 residues in the CDR3. The CDR3 DNA is TGTGCCAGCAGCTTAGTAACCACTAGCGGTCTTTACGAGCAGTACTTC. This encodes CASSLVTTSGLYEQYF.

The rearrangement uses TRBV19 and TRBJ1-2; tentative D call: TRBD1 (5 bases). V was cut by 7 bases and J by 2 bases, with 17 bases left in between. This CDR3 has 15 residues. Per the germline V gene, CDR1 is LNHDA and CDR2 is SQIVND (reference sequence). CDR3: CASTPKPRANYGYTF. CDR3 coding DNA: TGTGCCAGTACCCCCAAACCCAGGGCGAACTATGGCTACACCTTC.

V is TRBV5-1 and J is TRBJ1-6, with TRBD1 as a possible D gene (6 bases). The CDR3 sequence is 15 residues long. The V gene's germline CDR1 is SGHRS and CDR2 YFSETQ. Trimming took off 4 bases at V and 6 bases at J, with 14 bases between the two ends. DNA for the CDR3: TGCGCCAGCAGCCAAGGGGGGCTCGGTAATTCACCCCTCCACTTT. Protein: CASSQGGLGNSPLHF.

The chain links TRBV9 to TRBJ1-1; no clear D. V was pared by 5 bases and J by 5 bases, with 10 bases between. CDR1 and CDR2 (germline): SGDLS, YYNGEE. CDR3 size: 12 residues. CDR3: CASSPGHTEAFF. DNA of the CDR3: TGTGCCAGCAGTCCAGGCCATACTGAAGCTTTCTTT.

The genes are TRBV19 and TRBJ2-3; a possible D gene is TRBD1 (6 bases). CDR1 is LNHDA, CDR2 SQIVND, per germline (reference sequence). Trimming removed 3 bases at V and 1 base at J, with 11 bases between. This CDR3 has 15 amino acids. DNA of the CDR3: TGTGCCAGTAGTATGGGACGACAGGGCACAGATACGCAGTATTTT. This sequence encodes CASSMGRQGTDTQYF.

The chain has TRBV7-8 and TRBJ2-1; no definite D call. The CDR3 length is 11 residues. The ends were cut back, 5 bases at V and 14 bases at J, with 13 bases in the middle. Germline V lookup: CDR1 SGHVS, CDR2 FQNEAQ. The CDR3 loop reads CASSPGVSEFF. In nucleotides, the CDR3 is TGTGCCAGCAGCCCCGGAGTGTCGGAGTTCTTC. Full variable domain (remainder filled in from reference TRBV7-8 and TRBJ2-1): GAGVSQSPRYKVAKRGQDVALRCDPISGHVSLFWYQQALGQGPEFLTYFQNEAQLDKSGLPSDRFFAERPEGSVSTLKIQRTQQEDSAVYLCASSPGVSEFFGPGTRLTVL.

This clonotype appeared many times. V and J are TRBV20-1 and TRBJ2-4; D is perhaps TRBD1 or TRBD2 (6 bases each). The CDR3 is 12 amino acids. V lost 3 bases, J lost 7 bases, and 10 bases lay in between. Germline CDR1 reads DFQATT; CDR2 reads SNEGSKA (reference sequence). For the CDR3, the DNA is TGCAGTGCTAGTTTAGGGGGGAACATTCAGTACTTC. Protein: CSASLGGNIQYF.

This clonotype occurred many times. V usage is TRBV14 and J usage is TRBJ1-2; D is possibly TRBD1 (5 bases). V was cut by 0 bases and J by 5 bases, with 10 bases left in between. In germline, CDR1 is SGHDN, CDR2 FVKESK. The CDR3 is 14 residues long. CDR3 protein: CASSQDRGLYGYTF. The CDR3 DNA reads TGTGCCAGCAGCCAAGATCGGGGCCTGTATGGCTACACCTTC.

This sequence joins TRBV28 and TRBJ2-1; no reliable D call. Trimming removed 3 bases from V and 3 bases from J, with 15 bases in between. This CDR3 region has 16 residues. The germline gives CDR1 MDHEN, CDR2 SYDVKM. The CDR3, as DNA: TGTGCCAGCAGTTTTAGAACTGCATCGTACTACAATGAGCAGTTCTTC. Translating it yields CASSFRTASYYNEQFF.

This clonotype came up once. This chain connects TRBV7-2 to TRBJ2-7, with 7 bases that match TRBD2. V gave up 1 base and J gave up 4 bases; unmatched junction bases: 7. The CDR3 extends over 15 amino acids. Germline-derived CDR1 and CDR2 are SGHTA and FQGNSA. The CDR3 loop is CASSLGGGGGYEQYF. In DNA form, the CDR3 reads TGTGCCAGCAGCTTAGGGGGGGGGGGTGGATACGAGCAGTACTTC.

The chain carries TRBV7-8 and TRBJ2-7; D gene uncertain. V lost 5 bases and J 5 bases, leaving 16 bases between the germline ends. The germline V gene has CDR1 SGHVS and CDR2 FQNEAQ. This CDR3 is built from 14 residues. Here the CDR3 DNA reads TGTGCCAGCAGCCAAGACATAAACTACGACGAGCAGTACTTC. Its protein is CASSQDINYDEQYF.

This clonotype was observed once. V usage is TRBV7-2 and J usage is TRBJ2-3; D possibly corresponds to TRBD1 (6 bases). Germline V gene lookup returns CDR1 SGHTA and CDR2 FQGNSA. With 6 bases removed from V and 0 bases from J, the gap between germline ends came to 16 bases. The CDR3 is 16 residues long. CDR3 sequence reads: CASRSQGQTSTDTQYF. DNA for the CDR3: TGTGCCAGCAGGTCTCAGGGGCAAACTAGCACAGATACGCAGTATTTT. Full variable domain (remainder filled in from reference TRBV7-2 and TRBJ2-3): GAGVSQSPSNKVTEKGKDVELRCDPISGHTALYWYRQSLGQGLEFLIYFQGNSAPDKSGLPSDRFSAERTGGSVSTLTIQRTQQEDSAVYLCASRSQGQTSTDTQYFGPGTRLTVL.

V gene TRBV5-4 combines with J gene TRBJ2-7; TRBD1 agrees at 9 bases. The CDR3 contains 14 residues. V shed 0 bases, J shed 6 bases, and the junction held 4 bases outside the gene matches. Germline CDR1 and CDR2: SGHNT and YYREEE (reference sequence). CDR3 sequence (DNA): TGTGCCAGCAGCTTGGGCGTGGACAGGGGCGAGCAGTACTTC. This encodes CASSLGVDRGEQYF.

This clonotype was seen once. This rearrangement joins TRBV4-2 to TRBJ2-7; the match to TRBD1 covers 9 bases. The V gene end was trimmed by 0 bases and the J gene end by 6 bases; junction bases not matched to a gene: 12. From germline, CDR1 is LGHNA and CDR2 YNFKEQ. This CDR3 comprises 17 residues. The CDR3 region has the DNA TGTGCCAGCAGCCAAGAAGAGACCGGGACAGGGAATTCCGAGCAGTACTTC. Its protein is CASSQEETGTGNSEQYF.

The rearrangement uses TRBV6-6 and TRBJ2-7; maybe TRBD2 (5 bases). The ends were cut back, 5 bases at V and 2 bases at J, with 7 bases in the middle. Germline-derived CDR1 and CDR2 are MNHNY and SVGAGI (reference sequence). This CDR3 spans 12 amino acids. Here the CDR3 reads CASSNGAYEQYF. In DNA, the CDR3 is TGTGCCAGCAGTAACGGGGCCTACGAGCAGTACTTC.

The chain employs TRBV6-2 or TRBV6-3 and TRBJ1-5, with a possible D match to TRBD1 (5 bases). Per the germline V gene, CDR1 is MNHEY and CDR2 is SVGEGT. The CDR3 is 13 residues long. Trimming left V 5 bases short and J 4 bases short, with 9 bases between. Written as DNA, the CDR3 is TGTGCCAGCAGTCCAAGACAGAATCAGCCCCAGCATTTT. Amino acid sequence: CASSPRQNQPQHF.